Sequencing of this TCR beta chain was carried out in a study of cytomegalovirus exposure and HLA in healthy donors. Study outcomes and limitations: Cytomegalovirus-associated TCR beta chains were listed, numbering 164. In a later analysis, across HLA loci, associated TCR counts were highest for DRB1, lowest for HLA-C. A missense variant in DCLRE1C was later tied to TCR beta V- and J-gene trimming.

All the people who gave samples were healthy bone marrow donors. As for this clone: The antigen is not known. An end of the junction does not agree with germline; a read error may underlie this.

Primers for the PCR totalled 60 Vbeta and 13 Jbeta. Here immunoSEQ multiplex PCR was the method, and the copy in TCRdb shows in-frame clones only, minus some. Among over 60,000 clones listed, roughly 65% were seen once. Germline lookup yields CDR1 SEHNR and CDR2 FQNEAQ (reference sequence). The CDR3 runs 14 residues. The clonotype originates from a male donor in good health and CMV-seropositive. The sequenced sample consisted of PBMCs. V usage is TRBV7-9 and J usage is TRBJ2-5, with a weak D call TRBD1 (5 bases). CDR3 sequence reads: CSSSHVTGQETQYF. In DNA, the CDR3 is TGTTCCAGCAGCCACGTTACAGGCCAAGAGACCCAGTACTTC. The full variable domain, in which reference TRBV7-9 and TRBJ2-5 provide the parts outside the CDR3, is DTGVSQNPRHKITKRGQNVTFRCDPISEHNRLYWYRQTLGQGPEFLTYFQNEAQLEKSRLLSDRFSAERPKGSFSTLEIQRTEQGDSAMYLCSSSHVTGQETQYFGPGTRLLVL.